This T cell receptor beta chain was obtained from a study of cytomegalovirus exposure and HLA in healthy donors. V dropped 2 bases and J dropped 4 bases, with 6 bases sitting between them. CDR3 length: 13 amino acids. Looked up from germline, CDR1 is SGHTA and CDR2 is FQGTGA. Findings and caveats of the study: In a later analysis, DRB1 alleles had the most associated TCRs; HLA-C alleles the fewest. In a later analysis, at a false discovery rate of 0.05, roughly 18,000 TCR beta sequences were associated with HLA alleles.

On this clone: Its antigen is undetermined.

Both 60 Vbeta primers and 13 Jbeta primers went into the PCR. Generated by immunoSEQ multiplex PCR, the TCRdb table keeps only in-frame clones and is missing some. The sample holds about 190,000 clones, around 90% seen once. This receptor was identified in a boy between 2 and 10 years old in good health and CMV-seronegative. The chain joins TRBV7-3 to TRBJ1-3; D is unresolved. Source material: PBMCs. This chain's CDR3 is CASSLAGGNTIYF. The CDR3 DNA sequence: TGTGCCAGCAGCTTAGCCGGGGGAAACACCATATATTTT.